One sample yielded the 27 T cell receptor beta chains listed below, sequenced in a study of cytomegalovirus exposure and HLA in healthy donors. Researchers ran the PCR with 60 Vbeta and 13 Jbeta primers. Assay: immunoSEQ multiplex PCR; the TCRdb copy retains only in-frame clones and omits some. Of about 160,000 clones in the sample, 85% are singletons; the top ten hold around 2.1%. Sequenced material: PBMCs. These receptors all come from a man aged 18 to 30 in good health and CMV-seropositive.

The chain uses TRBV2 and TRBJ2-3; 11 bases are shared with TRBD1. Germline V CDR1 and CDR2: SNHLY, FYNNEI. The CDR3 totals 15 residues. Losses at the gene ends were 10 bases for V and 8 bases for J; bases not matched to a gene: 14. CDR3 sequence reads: CAILGRTGGIGTQYF. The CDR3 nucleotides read TGTGCCATCCTAGGAAGGACAGGGGGCATAGGTACGCAGTATTTT.

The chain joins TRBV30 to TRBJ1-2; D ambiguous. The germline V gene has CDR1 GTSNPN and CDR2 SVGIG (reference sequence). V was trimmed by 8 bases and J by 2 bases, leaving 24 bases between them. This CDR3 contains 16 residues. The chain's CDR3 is CAIQPRSRSENYGYTF. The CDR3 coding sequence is TGTGCCATCCAACCTCGAAGCCGTTCGGAGAACTATGGCTACACCTTC. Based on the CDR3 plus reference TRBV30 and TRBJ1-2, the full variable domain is SQTIHQWPATLVQPVGSPLSLECTVEGTSNPNLYWYRQAAGRGLQLLFYSVGIGQISSEVPQNLSASRPQDRQFILSSKKLLLSDSGFYLCAIQPRSRSENYGYTFGSGTRLTVV.

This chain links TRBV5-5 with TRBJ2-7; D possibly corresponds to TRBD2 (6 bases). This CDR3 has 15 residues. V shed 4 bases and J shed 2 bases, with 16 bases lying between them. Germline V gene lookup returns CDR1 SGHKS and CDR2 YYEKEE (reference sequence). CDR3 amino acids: CASSRTTSGTYEQYF. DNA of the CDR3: TGTGCCAGCAGCCGGACTACGAGCGGTACCTACGAGCAGTACTTC.

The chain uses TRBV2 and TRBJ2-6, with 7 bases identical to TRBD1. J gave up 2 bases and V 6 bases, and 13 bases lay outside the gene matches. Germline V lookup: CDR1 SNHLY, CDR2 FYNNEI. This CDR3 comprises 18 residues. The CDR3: CASRDRRIGTAGANVLTF. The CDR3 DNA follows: TGTGCCAGCAGAGATAGAAGGATCGGGACAGCTGGGGCCAACGTCCTGACTTTC.

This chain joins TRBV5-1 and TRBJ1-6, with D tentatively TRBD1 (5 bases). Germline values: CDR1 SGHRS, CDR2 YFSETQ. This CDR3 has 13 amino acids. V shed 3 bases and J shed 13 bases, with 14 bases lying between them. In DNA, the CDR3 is TGCGCCAGCAGCTCCATGGACAAGTCGCCCCTCCACTTT. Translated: CASSSMDKSPLHF.

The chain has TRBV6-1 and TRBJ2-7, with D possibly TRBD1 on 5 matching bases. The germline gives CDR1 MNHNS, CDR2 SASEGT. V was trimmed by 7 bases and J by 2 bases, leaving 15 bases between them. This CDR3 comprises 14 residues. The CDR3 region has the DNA TGTGCCAGCAAACAGGACGCGTTTACCTACGAGCAGTACTTC. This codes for CASKQDAFTYEQYF.

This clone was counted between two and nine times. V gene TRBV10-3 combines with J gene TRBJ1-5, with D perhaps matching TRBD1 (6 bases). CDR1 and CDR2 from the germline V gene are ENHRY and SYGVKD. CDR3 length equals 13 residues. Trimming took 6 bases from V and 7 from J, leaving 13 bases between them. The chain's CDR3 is CAIRAGVGQPQHF. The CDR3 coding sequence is TGTGCCATCAGGGCAGGGGTGGGACAGCCCCAGCATTTT.

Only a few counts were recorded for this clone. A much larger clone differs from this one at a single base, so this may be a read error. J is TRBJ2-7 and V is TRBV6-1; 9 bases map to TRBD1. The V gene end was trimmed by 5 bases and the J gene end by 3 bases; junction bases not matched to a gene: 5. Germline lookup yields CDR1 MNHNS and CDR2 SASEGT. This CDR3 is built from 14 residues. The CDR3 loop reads CASSSGTGIYEQYF. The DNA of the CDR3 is TGTGCCAGCAGTTCCGGGACAGGGATCTACGAGCAGTACTTC.

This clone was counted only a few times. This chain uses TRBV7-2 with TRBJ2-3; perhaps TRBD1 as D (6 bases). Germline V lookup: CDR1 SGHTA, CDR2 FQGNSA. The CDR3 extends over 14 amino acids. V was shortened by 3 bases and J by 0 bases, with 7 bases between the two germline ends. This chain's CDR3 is CASSLGASTDTQYF. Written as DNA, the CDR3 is TGTGCCAGCAGCTTGGGGGCTAGCACAGATACGCAGTATTTT.

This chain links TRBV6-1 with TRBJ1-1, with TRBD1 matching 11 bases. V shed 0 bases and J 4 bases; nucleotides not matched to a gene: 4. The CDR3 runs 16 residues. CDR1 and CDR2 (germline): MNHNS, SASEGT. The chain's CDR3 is CASSEAPGTGGTEAFF. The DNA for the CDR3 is TGTGCCAGCAGTGAAGCGCCCGGGACAGGGGGCACTGAAGCTTTCTTT.

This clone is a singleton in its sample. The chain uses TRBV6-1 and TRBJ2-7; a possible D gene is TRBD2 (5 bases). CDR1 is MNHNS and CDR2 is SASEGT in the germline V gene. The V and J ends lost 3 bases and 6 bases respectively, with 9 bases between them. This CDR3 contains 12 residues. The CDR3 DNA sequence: TGTGCCAGCAGTGACACTAGTATCGAGCAGTACTTC. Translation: CASSDTSIEQYF.

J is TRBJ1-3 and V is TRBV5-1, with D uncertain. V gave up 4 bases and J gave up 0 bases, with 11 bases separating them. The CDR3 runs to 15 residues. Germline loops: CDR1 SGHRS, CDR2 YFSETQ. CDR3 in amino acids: CASSLDTSSGNTIYF. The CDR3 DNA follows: TGCGCCAGCAGCCTCGACACGAGCTCTGGAAACACCATATATTTT.

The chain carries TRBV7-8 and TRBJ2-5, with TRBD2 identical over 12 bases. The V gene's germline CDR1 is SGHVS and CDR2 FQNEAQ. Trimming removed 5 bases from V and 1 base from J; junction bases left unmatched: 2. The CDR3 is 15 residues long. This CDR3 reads CASSTTSGGQETQYF. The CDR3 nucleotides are TGTGCCAGCAGCACGACTAGCGGGGGCCAAGAGACCCAGTACTTC. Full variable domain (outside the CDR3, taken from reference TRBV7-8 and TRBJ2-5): GAGVSQSPRYKVAKRGQDVALRCDPISGHVSLFWYQQALGQGPEFLTYFQNEAQLDKSGLPSDRFFAERPEGSVSTLKIQRTQQEDSAVYLCASSTTSGGQETQYFGPGTRLLVL.

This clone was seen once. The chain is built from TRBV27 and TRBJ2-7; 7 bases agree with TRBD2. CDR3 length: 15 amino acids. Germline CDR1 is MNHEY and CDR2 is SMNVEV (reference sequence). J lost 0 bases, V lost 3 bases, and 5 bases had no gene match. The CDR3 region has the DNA TGTGCCAGCAGTTTTGGGGGGGGAAGCTCCTACGAGCAGTACTTC. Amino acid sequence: CASSFGGGSSYEQYF.

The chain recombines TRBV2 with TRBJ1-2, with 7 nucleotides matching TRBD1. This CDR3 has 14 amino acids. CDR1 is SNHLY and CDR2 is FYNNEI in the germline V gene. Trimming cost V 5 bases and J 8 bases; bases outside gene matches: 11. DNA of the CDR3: TGTGCCAGCAGTCGATCGACAGGGCTGGACGGCTACACCTTC. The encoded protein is CASSRSTGLDGYTF.

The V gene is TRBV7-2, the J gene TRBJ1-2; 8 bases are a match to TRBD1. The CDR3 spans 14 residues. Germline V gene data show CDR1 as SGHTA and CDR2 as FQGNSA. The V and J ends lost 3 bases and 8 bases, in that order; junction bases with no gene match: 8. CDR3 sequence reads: CASSLVRQGAGYTF. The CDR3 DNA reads TGTGCCAGCAGCTTGGTACGCCAGGGGGCCGGCTACACCTTC.

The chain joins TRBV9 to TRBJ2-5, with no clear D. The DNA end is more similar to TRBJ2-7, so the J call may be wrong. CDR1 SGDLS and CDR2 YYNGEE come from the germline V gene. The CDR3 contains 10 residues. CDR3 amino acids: CASSVYEQYF. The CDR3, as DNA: TGTGCCAGCAGCGTATACGAGCAGTACTTC.

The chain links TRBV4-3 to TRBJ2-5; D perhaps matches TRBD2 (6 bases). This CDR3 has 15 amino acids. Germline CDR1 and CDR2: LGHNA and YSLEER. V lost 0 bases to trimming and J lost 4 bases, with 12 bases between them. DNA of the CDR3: TGCGCCAGCAGCCAAGATCCGGGAGCCCGAGAGACCCAGTACTTC. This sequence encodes CASSQDPGARETQYF.

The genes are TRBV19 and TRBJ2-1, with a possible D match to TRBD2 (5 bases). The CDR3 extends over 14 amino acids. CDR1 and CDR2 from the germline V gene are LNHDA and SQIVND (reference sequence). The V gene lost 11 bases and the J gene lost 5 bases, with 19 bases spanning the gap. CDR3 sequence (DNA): TGTGCCCCCATGCGAACTAGGTTTAACAATGAGCAGTTCTTC. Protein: CAPMRTRFNNEQFF.

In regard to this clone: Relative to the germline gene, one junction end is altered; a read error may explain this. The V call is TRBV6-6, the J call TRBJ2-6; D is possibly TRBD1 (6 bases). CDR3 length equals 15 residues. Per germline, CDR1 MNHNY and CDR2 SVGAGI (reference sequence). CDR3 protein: CASSYGGSGANGLTF. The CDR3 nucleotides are TGTGCCAGCAGTTACGGGGGCTCCGGGGCCAACGGCCTGACTTTC.

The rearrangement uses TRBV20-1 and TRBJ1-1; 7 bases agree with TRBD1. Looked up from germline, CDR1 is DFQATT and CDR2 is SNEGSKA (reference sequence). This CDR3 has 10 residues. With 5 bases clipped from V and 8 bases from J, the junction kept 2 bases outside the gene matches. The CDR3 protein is CSASDREAFF. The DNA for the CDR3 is TGCAGTGCTTCGGACAGGGAAGCTTTCTTT.

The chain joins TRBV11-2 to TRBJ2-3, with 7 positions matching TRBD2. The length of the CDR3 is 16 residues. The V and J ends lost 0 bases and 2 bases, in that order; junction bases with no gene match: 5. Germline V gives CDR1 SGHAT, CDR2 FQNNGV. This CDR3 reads CASSLEAGGTTDTQYF. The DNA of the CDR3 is TGTGCCAGCAGCTTAGAGGCCGGGGGGACCACAGATACGCAGTATTTT. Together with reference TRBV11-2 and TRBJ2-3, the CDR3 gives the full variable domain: EAGVAQSPRYKIIEKRQSVAFWCNPISGHATLYWYQQILGQGPKLLIQFQNNGVVDDSQLPKDRFSAERLKGVDSTLKIQPAKLEDSAVYLCASSLEAGGTTDTQYFGPGTRLTVL.

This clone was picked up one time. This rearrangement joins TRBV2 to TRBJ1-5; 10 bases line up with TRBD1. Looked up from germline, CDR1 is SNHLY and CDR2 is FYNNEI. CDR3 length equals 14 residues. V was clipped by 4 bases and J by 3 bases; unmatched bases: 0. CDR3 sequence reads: CASSGQGANQPQHF. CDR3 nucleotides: TGTGCCAGCAGTGGACAGGGGGCCAATCAGCCCCAGCATTTT.

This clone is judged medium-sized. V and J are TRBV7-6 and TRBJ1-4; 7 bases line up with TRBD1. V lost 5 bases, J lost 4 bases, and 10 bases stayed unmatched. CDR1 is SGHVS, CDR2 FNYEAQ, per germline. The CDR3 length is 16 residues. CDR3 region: CASSLGGQGLNEKLFF. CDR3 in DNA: TGTGCCAGCAGCCTAGGGGGCCAAGGCCTTAATGAAAAACTGTTTTTT. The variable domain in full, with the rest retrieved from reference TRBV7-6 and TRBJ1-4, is GAGVSQSPRYKVTKRGQDVALRCDPISGHVSLYWYRQALGQGPEFLTYFNYEAQQDKSGLPNDRFSAERPEGSISTLTIQRTEQRDSAMYRCASSLGGQGLNEKLFFGSGTQLSVL.

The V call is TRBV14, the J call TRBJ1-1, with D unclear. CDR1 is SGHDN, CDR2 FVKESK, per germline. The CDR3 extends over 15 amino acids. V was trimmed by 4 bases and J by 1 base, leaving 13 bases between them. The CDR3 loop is CASSPPEGRNTEAFF. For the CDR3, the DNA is TGTGCCAGCAGCCCGCCGGAGGGTCGGAACACTGAAGCTTTCTTT.

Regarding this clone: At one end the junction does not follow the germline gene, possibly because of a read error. The CDR3 DNA reads as TGTGCTAGCAGCTTAGTGGGCGGGGGAGAAGAGACCCAGTACTTC. Its translation: CASSLVGGGEETQYF. V gene TRBV7-7 combines with J gene TRBJ2-5, with 7 bases identical to TRBD2. The CDR3 runs to 15 residues. Germline V gives CDR1 SSHAT, CDR2 FNYEAQ (reference sequence).

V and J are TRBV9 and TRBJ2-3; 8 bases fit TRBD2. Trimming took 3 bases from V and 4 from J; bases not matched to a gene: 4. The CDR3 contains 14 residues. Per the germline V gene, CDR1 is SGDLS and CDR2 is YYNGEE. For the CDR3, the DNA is TGTGCCAGCAGCGGGAGGACTAGCCCAGATACGCAGTATTTT. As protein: CASSGRTSPDTQYF.